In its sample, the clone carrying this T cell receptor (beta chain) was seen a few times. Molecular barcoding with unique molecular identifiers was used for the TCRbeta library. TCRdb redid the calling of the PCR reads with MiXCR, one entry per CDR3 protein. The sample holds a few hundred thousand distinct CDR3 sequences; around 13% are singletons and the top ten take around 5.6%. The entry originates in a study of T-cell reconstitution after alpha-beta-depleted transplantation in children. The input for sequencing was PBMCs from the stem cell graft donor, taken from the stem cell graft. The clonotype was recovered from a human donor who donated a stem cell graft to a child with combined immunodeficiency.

In DNA, the CDR3 is TGTGCCAGCAGGGTTGACGAGCAGTACTTC. It codes for CASRVDEQYF. The rearrangement joins TRBV2 to TRBJ2-7; D remains ambiguous. Germline values: CDR1 SNHLY, CDR2 FYNNEI. The CDR3 extends over 10 amino acids. Deletions cut 6 bases from V and 5 bases from J, with 5 bases between.